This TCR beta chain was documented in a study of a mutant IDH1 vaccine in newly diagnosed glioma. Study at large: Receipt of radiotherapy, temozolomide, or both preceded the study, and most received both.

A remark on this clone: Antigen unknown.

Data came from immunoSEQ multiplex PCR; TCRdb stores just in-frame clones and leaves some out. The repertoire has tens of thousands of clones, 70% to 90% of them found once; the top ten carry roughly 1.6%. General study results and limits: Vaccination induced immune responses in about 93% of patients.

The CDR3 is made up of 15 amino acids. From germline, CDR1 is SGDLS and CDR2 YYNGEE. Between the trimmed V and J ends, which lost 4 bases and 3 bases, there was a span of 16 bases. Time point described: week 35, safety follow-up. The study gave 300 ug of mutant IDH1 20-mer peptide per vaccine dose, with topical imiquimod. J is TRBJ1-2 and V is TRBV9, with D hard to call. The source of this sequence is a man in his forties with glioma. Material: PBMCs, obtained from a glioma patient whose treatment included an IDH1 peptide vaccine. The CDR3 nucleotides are TGTGCCAGCAGCCGCCCCGGTACCCCCTACTATGGCTACACCTTC. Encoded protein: CASSRPGTPYYGYTF.